What follows are 11 T cell receptor beta chains derived from one specimen sequenced in a study of cytomegalovirus exposure and HLA in healthy donors. It was with 60 Vbeta and 13 Jbeta primers that the PCR ran. This table comes from immunoSEQ multiplex PCR, and its TCRdb copy is limited to in-frame clones, with some not included. The table records roughly 200,000 clones, 75% to 85% of them present only once. Sequenced material: PBMCs. The receptors shown here come from a girl between 10 and 17 years old in good health and CMV-seropositive.

V gene TRBV10-2 combines with J gene TRBJ2-5; D possibly corresponds to TRBD2 (6 bases). The CDR3 covers 15 residues. With 6 bases removed from V and 1 base from J, the gap between germline ends came to 15 bases. Germline V CDR1 and CDR2: WSHSY, SAAADI. CDR3 nucleotide sequence: TGCGCCAGCAGCCTCCGACTAGTTGGCCAAGAGACCCAGTACTTC. This encodes CASSLRLVGQETQYF.

The chain uses TRBV11-2 and TRBJ2-7, with 16 bases fitting TRBD2. With V trimmed by 6 bases and J by 3 bases, 14 bases remained unmatched. Germline CDR1 SGHAT, CDR2 FQNNGV. The CDR3 totals 19 residues. The CDR3 region is CASRPGGLAGGPGLYEQYF. The DNA of the CDR3 is TGTGCCAGCAGGCCAGGGGGACTAGCGGGGGGGCCGGGGCTCTACGAGCAGTACTTC.

This chain connects TRBV27 to TRBJ1-2; 7 bases line up with TRBD1. The ends lost 3 bases at V and 5 bases at J; junction bases unmatched: 3. The germline gives CDR1 MNHEY, CDR2 SMNVEV (reference sequence). The CDR3 loop spans 13 amino acids. The CDR3, as DNA: TGTGCCAGCAGTTTGTCAGGGGGTTATGGCTACACCTTC. This gives the protein CASSLSGGYGYTF.

The V and J genes are TRBV15 and TRBJ1-5; 7 bases map to TRBD1. The trim removed 0 bases at V and 6 bases at J, leaving 5 bases unmatched. The CDR3 is made up of 15 amino acids. CDR1 LNHNV and CDR2 YYDKDF come from the germline V gene (reference sequence). The CDR3 DNA reads TGTGCCACCAGCAGAGATCTGGACAGGTTTCAGCCCCAGCATTTT. Its translation: CATSRDLDRFQPQHF. The full variable domain, in which reference TRBV15 and TRBJ1-5 provide the parts outside the CDR3, is DAMVIQNPRYQVTQFGKPVTLSCSQTLNHNVMYWYQQKSSQAPKLLFHYYDKDFNNEADTPDNFQSRRPNTSFCFLDIRSPGLGDTAMYLCATSRDLDRFQPQHFGDGTRLSIL.

The chain joins TRBV6-6 to TRBJ2-4; 11 bases fit TRBD2. The CDR3 is 16 amino acids. Germline V gene data show CDR1 as MNHNY and CDR2 as SVGAGI (reference sequence). V gave up 6 bases and J gave up 0 bases; unmatched junction bases: 4. CDR3 region: CASSTLAGGAKNIQYF. CDR3 nucleotide sequence: TGTGCCAGCAGCACTCTAGCGGGGGGAGCCAAAAACATTCAGTACTTC.

The rearrangement links TRBV5-4 to TRBJ2-7; TRBD1 matches 9 bases. With V trimmed by 4 bases and J by 7 bases, 6 bases remained unmatched. Germline V lookup: CDR1 SGHNT, CDR2 YYREEE (reference sequence). CDR3 length: 13 residues. The CDR3 DNA reads TGTGCCAGCAGCAGCCGGGACAGGGTAGAGCAGTACTTC. Its protein is CASSSRDRVEQYF.

The J gene is TRBJ2-7, the V gene TRBV5-4; 7 nucleotides line up with TRBD2. V was clipped by 4 bases and J by 2 bases; unmatched bases: 9. Germline CDR1 SGHNT, CDR2 YYREEE (reference sequence). This CDR3 contains 15 residues. The CDR3 DNA follows: TGTGCCAGCAGCGACCCCGGGGGGATGACCTACGAGCAGTACTTC. Protein: CASSDPGGMTYEQYF.

The chain uses TRBV30 and TRBJ1-2, with D uncertain. This CDR3 spans 13 amino acids. Trimming cost V 0 bases and J 8 bases, with 13 bases left between them. Looked up from germline, CDR1 is GTSNPN and CDR2 is SVGIG (reference sequence). CDR3 residues: CAWSVTSLEGYTF. The DNA for the CDR3 is TGTGCCTGGAGTGTAACTTCTCTCGAAGGCTACACCTTC.

V and J are TRBV2 and TRBJ1-6; TRBD1 agrees at 9 bases. The CDR3 extends over 17 amino acids. Germline V lookup: CDR1 SNHLY, CDR2 FYNNEI. V lost 4 bases, J lost 10 bases, and 14 bases stayed unmatched. The CDR3, as DNA: TGTGCCAGCAGTGCCCGAGGCGGTGGGACAGGGCGCTCACCCCTCCACTTT. It yields the protein CASSARGGGTGRSPLHF. The full variable domain, with the rest looked up from reference TRBV2 and TRBJ1-6, is EPEVTQTPSHQVTQMGQEVILRCVPISNHLYFYWYRQILGQKVEFLVSFYNNEISEKSEIFDDQFSVERPDGSNFTLKIRSTKLEDSAMYFCASSARGGGTGRSPLHFGNGTRLTVT.

The chain recombines TRBV29-1 with TRBJ2-2, with TRBD1 as a possible D gene (6 bases). V lost 6 bases, J lost 1 base, and 9 bases lay in between. Germline V lookup: CDR1 SQVTM, CDR2 ANQGSEA. The length of the CDR3 is 13 residues. The CDR3: CSVGTRNTGELFF. CDR3 nucleotides: TGCAGCGTAGGGACAAGGAACACCGGGGAGCTGTTTTTT.

The chain employs TRBV7-2 and TRBJ2-3, with 12 bases that match TRBD1. CDR3 size: 16 residues. Unmatched junction bases numbered 6, after V lost 5 bases and J lost 3 bases. Per the germline V gene, CDR1 is SGHTA and CDR2 is FQGNSA. CDR3 sequence (DNA): TGTGCCAGCAGCCCATGGGACAGGGGGCGGACAGATACGCAGTATTTT. Translated, it gives CASSPWDRGRTDTQYF.